The present T cell receptor (beta chain) was sequenced within a study of CD8+ T cells in alopecia areata. There are 15 residues in the CDR3. Germline assignment: CDR1 SGHAT and CDR2 FQNNGV. The V end was cut by 5 bases, the J end by 5 bases, with 13 bases between. The authors extracted RNA and reverse transcribed it into cDNA as the sequencing template. Sequencing was performed with immunoSEQ multiplex PCR; in TCRdb, only in-frame clones are kept and a portion is missing. In the table there are 100,000 to 150,000 clones, 45% to 50% of which are singletons. The V and J genes are TRBV11-2 and TRBJ1-6, with D perhaps TRBD1 (6 bases). This receptor was taken from a human donor with alopecia areata. The sequencing here drew on CD8+ T cells sorted from blood, taken at week 0. This CDR3 reads CASSPWTVHNSPLHF. The CDR3 DNA follows: TGTGCCAGCAGCCCCTGGACAGTGCATAATTCACCCCTCCACTTT.